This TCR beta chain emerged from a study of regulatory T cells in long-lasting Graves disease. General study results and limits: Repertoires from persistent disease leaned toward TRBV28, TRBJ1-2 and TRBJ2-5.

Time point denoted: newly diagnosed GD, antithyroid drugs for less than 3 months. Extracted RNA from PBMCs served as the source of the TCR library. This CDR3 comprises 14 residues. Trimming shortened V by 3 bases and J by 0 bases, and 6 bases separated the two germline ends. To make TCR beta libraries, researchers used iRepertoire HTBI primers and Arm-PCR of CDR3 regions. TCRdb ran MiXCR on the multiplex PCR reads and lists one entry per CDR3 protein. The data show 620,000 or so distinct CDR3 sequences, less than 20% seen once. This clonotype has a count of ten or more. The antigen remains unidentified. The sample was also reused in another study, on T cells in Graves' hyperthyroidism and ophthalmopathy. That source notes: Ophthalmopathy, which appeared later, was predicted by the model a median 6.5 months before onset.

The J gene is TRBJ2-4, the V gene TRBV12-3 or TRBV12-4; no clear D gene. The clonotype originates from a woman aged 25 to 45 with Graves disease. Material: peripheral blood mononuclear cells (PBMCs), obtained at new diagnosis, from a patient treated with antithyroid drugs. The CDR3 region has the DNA TGTGCCAGCAGTTTGACACTAGCCAAAAACATTCAGTACTTC. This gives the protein CASSLTLAKNIQYF.